This entry describes one T cell receptor beta chain. Its target is not known. The sample originates from a study of cytomegalovirus exposure and HLA in healthy donors. Study-level results: Many donors shared some public TCRs, even though most TCR sequences were rare. In a later analysis, DRB1 alleles had the most associated TCRs; HLA-C alleles the fewest.

Primers included in the PCR were 60 Vbeta and 13 Jbeta primers. Only in-frame clones appear in the TCRdb table, and some are missing; sequencing was by immunoSEQ multiplex PCR. The sample has 130,000 to 150,000 clones, approximately 73% seen once. The CDR3 runs to 14 residues. Germline V CDR1 and CDR2: SGHDT, YYEEEE. The trim removed 7 bases at V and 6 bases at J, leaving 7 bases unmatched. The TCR was taken from a woman between 18 and 29 years old in good health and CMV-seronegative. V is TRBV5-6 and J is TRBJ1-6; 7 bases agree with TRBD1. Material: PBMCs. CDR3 sequence (DNA): TGTGCCAGCCGAGACAGGGTGCTTAATTCACCCCTCCACTTT. Translated: CASRDRVLNSPLHF. Full variable domain (missing parts from reference TRBV5-6 and TRBJ1-6): DAGVTQSPTHLIKTRGQQVTLRCSPKSGHDTVSWYQQALGQGPQFIFQYYEEEERQRGNFPDRFSGHQFPNYSSELNVNALLLGDSALYLCASRDRVLNSPLHFGNGTRLTVT.